Shown below are 16 T cell receptor beta chains from a single sample sequenced in a study of T cells in Graves' hyperthyroidism and ophthalmopathy (dated 2019 in TCRdb). Receptor libraries were prepared by multiplex PCR. The sequencing machine was an Illumina HiSeq 2000. TCR beta CDR3 regions were amplified from RNA transcripts. The TCR CDR3 was subjected to a first round of RT-PCR using the HTBI primer set and the Qiagen OneStep RT-PCR kit. The public reads were reprocessed in TCRdb via fastp at Q25 and MiXCR, keeping in-frame beta chains. CDR3 protein sequences are deduplicated, and each keeps its most common genes and DNA. Counted in this sample were 600,000 to 650,000 distinct CDR3 sequences; more than 20% of them appeared once. The ten largest clones represent roughly 30% of the sample. Sequenced sample: blood. These receptors were taken from a man aged 30-40 years with Graves' ophthalmopathy.

The genes are TRBV4-1 and TRBJ2-1; the match to TRBD2 covers 14 bases. V lost 1 base and J lost 6; bases outside the gene matches: 2. CDR1 and CDR2 (germline): MGHRA, YSYEKL. CDR3 size: 16 residues. CDR3 in amino acids: CASSQGGLAGVNEQFF. The CDR3 DNA sequence: TGCGCCAGCAGCCAAGGGGGACTAGCGGGAGTCAATGAGCAGTTCTTC.

This clonotype was counted between two and nine times. This rearrangement joins TRBV10-3 to TRBJ1-5; TRBD1 is a possible D gene (5 bases). CDR3 length equals 14 residues. The V and J ends lost 6 bases and 5 bases respectively, with 14 bases between them. CDR1 is ENHRY, CDR2 SYGVKD, per germline. The CDR3 DNA follows: TGTGCCATCAGGGAAACGGGGGAGTATCAGCCCCAGCATTTT. This encodes CAIRETGEYQPQHF.

V gene TRBV10-3 combines with J gene TRBJ1-6, with 7 nucleotides matching TRBD1. The CDR3 runs to 14 residues. Germline values: CDR1 ENHRY, CDR2 SYGVKD. V trimming: 6 bases; J trimming: 9 bases; junction bases outside the gene matches: 8. DNA of the CDR3: TGTGCCATCAGGGGGGCAGGGGGGGTTTCACCCCTCCACTTT. It codes for CAIRGAGGVSPLHF.

The CDR3 nucleotides are TGTGCCAGCAGCTTAGGGGACAGGGGGCGCTTTGAGACCCAGTACTTC. It yields the protein CASSLGDRGRFETQYF. The chain recombines TRBV11-2 with TRBJ2-5, with 12 positions matching TRBD1. CDR1 and CDR2 (germline): SGHAT, FQNNGV. There are 16 residues in the CDR3. The V and J ends lost 1 base and 5 bases, in that order; junction bases with no gene match: 5.

This clonotype came up many times. The chain is built from TRBV28 and TRBJ1-5, with 8 bases identical to TRBD1. This CDR3 is built from 15 residues. The germline gives CDR1 MDHEN, CDR2 SYDVKM. V lost 9 bases to trimming and J lost 2 bases; unmatched junction nucleotides: 9. The chain's CDR3 is CASASGGRRNQPQHF. The CDR3 coding sequence is TGTGCCAGTGCCTCAGGGGGCCGGCGCAATCAGCCCCAGCATTTT.

This clonotype was counted between two and nine times. The chain joins TRBV18 to TRBJ2-7; D gene uncertain. V was cut by 5 bases and J by 5 bases, with 7 bases left in between. The CDR3 sequence is 11 residues long. The V gene's germline CDR1 is KGHSH and CDR2 LQKENI. CDR3 sequence: CASSSVHEQYF. DNA for the CDR3: TGTGCCAGCTCATCTGTTCACGAGCAGTACTTC.

The chain joins TRBV5-1 to TRBJ2-1, with 11 positions matching TRBD2. V gave up 0 bases and J gave up 0 bases; unmatched junction bases: 11. CDR1 SGHRS and CDR2 YFSETQ come from the germline V gene. The CDR3 length is 20 residues. The CDR3 sequence: CASSLGKGLAGKSSYNEQFF. Here the CDR3 DNA reads TGCGCCAGCAGCTTGGGGAAAGGACTAGCGGGCAAAAGCTCCTACAATGAGCAGTTCTTC. Full variable domain (remainder filled in from reference TRBV5-1 and TRBJ2-1): KAGVTQTPRYLIKTRGQQVTLSCSPISGHRSVSWYQQTPGQGLQFLFEYFSETQRNKGNFPGRFSGRQFSNSRSEMNVSTLELGDSALYLCASSLGKGLAGKSSYNEQFFGPGTRLTVL.

This clonotype appeared a few times. V and J are TRBV20-1 and TRBJ2-5, with 12 bases lining up with TRBD2. Trimming cost V 8 bases and J 2 bases; bases outside gene matches: 6. CDR1 and CDR2 from the germline V gene are DFQATT and SNEGSKA (reference sequence). CDR3 length equals 14 residues. The CDR3 here is CSRKGLAGQETQYF. In DNA, the CDR3 is TGCAGTAGAAAAGGACTAGCGGGACAAGAGACCCAGTACTTC.

In its sample, this clonotype was seen many times. The rearrangement links TRBV5-1 to TRBJ2-3; D may be TRBD1 (6 bases). Germline CDR1 SGHRS, CDR2 YFSETQ. V was cut by 3 bases and J by 0 bases, with 11 bases left in between. This CDR3 comprises 15 residues. CDR3 amino acids: CASSSRTASTDTQYF. CDR3 DNA: TGCGCCAGCAGCTCCCGGACAGCAAGCACAGATACGCAGTATTTT.

This clonotype was detected many times. The rearrangement uses TRBV11-2 and TRBJ2-2; D gene uncertain. Per the germline V gene, CDR1 is SGHAT and CDR2 is FQNNGV. Trimming took off 3 bases at V and 3 bases at J, with 8 bases between the two ends. The CDR3 has 14 residues. CDR3 region: CASSLLSDTGELFF. Here the CDR3 DNA reads TGTGCCAGCAGCTTGTTATCGGACACCGGGGAGCTGTTTTTT.

A word on this clonotype: A junction end diverges from the germline sequence, so it may reflect a read error. This chain uses TRBV5-5 with TRBJ2-5; D possibly corresponds to TRBD1 (6 bases). The CDR3 spans 14 residues. Germline V lookup: CDR1 SGHKS, CDR2 YYEKEE (reference sequence). CDR3 loop: CASSLLARGETQYF. The CDR3 DNA sequence: TGCGCCAGCAGCTTGTTAGCCAGGGGAGAGACCCAGTACTTC.

This clonotype was seen more than once but under ten times. The rearrangement links TRBV3-1 to TRBJ2-6; the D is unclear. Germline V gene data show CDR1 as LGHDT and CDR2 as YNNKEL (reference sequence). This CDR3 region has 16 residues. Trimming shortened V by 3 bases and J by 3 bases, and 12 bases separated the two germline ends. The CDR3 sequence: CASSHRQTYGANVLTF. The DNA for the CDR3 is TGTGCCAGCAGCCATCGGCAGACTTATGGGGCCAACGTCCTGACTTTC. The complete variable domain, with remaining parts taken from reference TRBV3-1 and TRBJ2-6, reads DTAVSQTPKYLVTQMGNDKSIKCEQNLGHDTMYWYKQDSKKFLKIMFSYNNKELIINETVPNRFSPKSPDKAHLNLHINSLELGDSAVYFCASSHRQTYGANVLTFGAGSRLTVL.

This clonotype has ten or more counts. The chain is built from TRBV20-1 and TRBJ2-1, with 9 bases aligning to TRBD2. The CDR3 length is 15 residues. With 3 bases clipped from V and 9 bases from J, the junction kept 12 bases outside the gene matches. CDR1 is DFQATT and CDR2 is SNEGSKA in the germline V gene (reference sequence). CDR3 loop: CSARRRGLAGSEQFF. The CDR3 DNA sequence: TGCAGTGCTAGGCGCCGTGGGCTAGCGGGAAGTGAGCAGTTCTTC.

This clonotype was picked up a small number of times. J is TRBJ2-2 and V is TRBV5-1, with 9 bases identical to TRBD2. V was clipped by 4 bases and J by 0 bases; unmatched bases: 4. Germline CDR1 reads SGHRS; CDR2 reads YFSETQ. The CDR3 contains 16 residues. The chain's CDR3 is CASSGLASANTGELFF. CDR3 in DNA: TGCGCCAGCAGCGGACTAGCGAGCGCGAACACCGGGGAGCTGTTTTTT. The full variable domain, with the rest looked up from reference TRBV5-1 and TRBJ2-2, is KAGVTQTPRYLIKTRGQQVTLSCSPISGHRSVSWYQQTPGQGLQFLFEYFSETQRNKGNFPGRFSGRQFSNSRSEMNVSTLELGDSALYLCASSGLASANTGELFFGEGSRLTVL.

This clonotype showed up just a few times. The CDR3 DNA reads as TGCGCCAGCAGTATCGGGACACCCCAAGAGACCCAGTACTTC. It encodes CASSIGTPQETQYF. This sequence joins TRBV5-1 and TRBJ2-5; D may be TRBD1 (6 bases). CDR3 size: 14 residues. Germline V gene data show CDR1 as SGHRS and CDR2 as YFSETQ. V was pared by 5 bases and J by 1 base, with 12 bases between.

This clonotype was counted many times. The chain couples TRBV24-1 to TRBJ2-2; perhaps TRBD1 as D (5 bases). Germline V gives CDR1 KGHDR, CDR2 SFDVKD. Trimming shortened V by 0 bases and J by 3 bases, and 10 bases separated the two germline ends. The CDR3 runs 16 residues. DNA for the CDR3: TGTGCCACCAGTGATTTGCTCCGCAGGGACACCGGGGAGCTGTTTTTT. This codes for CATSDLLRRDTGELFF.